These T cell receptor beta chains were read from a single sample in a study of T cells after yellow fever vaccination. From the 5' RACE reads, TCRdb called clonotypes with MiXCR, one entry per CDR3 protein. The table lists around 600,000 distinct CDR3 sequences, about 12% of them singletons, with more than 12% in the top ten. Here the sequenced sample was PBMCs, taken on the day of the yellow fever booster vaccination. The receptors come from a man aged 25 to 40 who received the YFV17D yellow fever vaccine. Both conserved end residues are part of each CDR3. D genes are given only for firm matches. Expanded clones are given a class, and other clones once, few, many or no size at all.

clone_size j_call v_call d_call cdr3_length cdr3_nt cdr3_aa
. TRBJ2-2 TRBV7-8 TRBD1 15 TGTGCCAGCAGCCTCACAGGGGGGAAGGCCGGGGAGCTGTTTTTT CASSLTGGKAGELFF
. TRBJ2-7 TRBV24-1 . 13 TGTGCCACCAGTGATTTGCAAGGGGCCGAGCAGTACTTC CATSDLQGAEQYF
. TRBJ2-5 TRBV5-4 TRBD2 15 TGTGCCAGCAGCTTGGAACTAGCGTCGAAAGAGACCCAGTACTTC CASSLELASKETQYF
many TRBJ1-1 TRBV29-1 . 12 TGCAGCGTTGAGCGGGGAGGGACTGAAGCTTTCTTT CSVERGGTEAFF
. TRBJ1-6 TRBV12-3/TRBV12-4 . 13 TGTGCCAGCAGTTTGACCCATAATTCACCCCTCCACTTT CASSLTHNSPLHF
. TRBJ2-7 TRBV7-6 . 14 TGTGCCAGCAGCTTAGAAAGGGGTCTCTACGAGCAGTACTTC CASSLERGLYEQYF
few TRBJ2-7 TRBV20-1 . 13 TGCAGTGCTAGTCTAGCGCCTCCCTACGAGCAGTACTTC CSASLAPPYEQYF
. TRBJ1-5 TRBV5-1 . 15 TGCGCCAGCAGCTTTGGAGGGGGGGCGAATCAGCCCCAGCATTTT CASSFGGGANQPQHF
many TRBJ1-2 TRBV15 . 15 TGTGCCACCAGCAGAGATTGGGGTGAAGGGTCTGGCTACACCTTC CATSRDWGEGSGYTF
. TRBJ2-2 TRBV15 . 11 TGTGCCACCAGCTGGGGCGGGGAGCTGTTTTTT CATSWGGELFF
few TRBJ2-7 TRBV7-2 . 15 TGTGCCAGCAGCTTAGGCGGGGATCCAGCCTACGAGCAGTACTTC CASSLGGDPAYEQYF
. TRBJ2-3 TRBV29-1 . 15 TGCAGCGTTGGTGAGGGGGGATGGGTCACAGATACGCAGTATTTT CSVGEGGWVTDTQYF
few TRBJ2-5 TRBV29-1 . 15 TGCAGCTGGGGGGTCCCGGGCTGGTACCAAGAGACCCAGTACTTC CSWGVPGWYQETQYF
. TRBJ2-7 TRBV12-3/TRBV12-4 TRBD2 15 TGTGCCAGCAGGGGAAGACTAGCGGGGTCTTACGAGCAGTACTTC CASRGRLAGSYEQYF
. TRBJ1-1 TRBV7-2 . 13 TGTGCCAGCAGCTTAGTAGGACAGAATGAAGCTTTCTTT CASSLVGQNEAFF
. TRBJ1-1 TRBV4-3 . 14 TGCGCCAGCAGCCTTCAGTTGCGAGGGGCTGAAGCTTTCTTT CASSLQLRGAEAFF
. TRBJ2-4 TRBV5-1 . 14 TGCGCCAGCAGCGAGGACACGGTCAGGGGCATTCAGTACTTC CASSEDTVRGIQYF
. TRBJ2-2 TRBV11-2 TRBD2 15 TGTGCCAGCAGCTTAAGGCTAGCGGGAGGAGGGGGGCTGTTTTTT CASSLRLAGGGGLFF
once TRBJ2-5 TRBV7-2 TRBD2 15 TGTGCCAGCAGCTTACCCGTAGCGGGAGAAGAGACCCAGTACTTC CASSLPVAGEETQYF
. TRBJ2-1 TRBV28 . 11 TGTGCCAGCAGATCCGTTGGACTGCAGTTCTTC CASRSVGLQFF
. TRBJ2-5 TRBV29-1 . 11 TGCAGCGTTGGTACAGGGGAGGCCCAGTACTTC CSVGTGEAQYF
many TRBJ1-1 TRBV12-3/TRBV12-4 . 11 TGTGCCAGCAGTTCTACGGGTGAAGCTTTCTTT CASSSTGEAFF
. TRBJ2-1 TRBV5-5 . 15 TGTGCCAGCAGCCGAGAGGGAGTTCCACGAGATGAGCAGTTCTTC CASSREGVPRDEQFF
few TRBJ1-1 TRBV7-2 . 13 TGTGCCAGCAGCCAAAATACAAACACTGAAGCTTTCTTT CASSQNTNTEAFF
few TRBJ2-7 TRBV5-4 TRBD1 15 TGTGCCAGCAGCAACTCGGACAGGATCCTCTACGAGCAGTACTTC CASSNSDRILYEQYF
. TRBJ1-2 TRBV6-5 . 14 TGTGCCAGCAGTTCCCTGGACAACAACTATGGCTACACCTTC CASSSLDNNYGYTF
. TRBJ2-1 TRBV6-5 TRBD1 14 TGTGCCAGCAGTTCCCAGGGGGCGAACAATGAGCAGTTCTTC CASSSQGANNEQFF
many TRBJ1-1 TRBV29-1 . 13 TGCAGCGTTGAAGGCAGGATGAACACTGAAGCTTTCTTT CSVEGRMNTEAFF
few TRBJ2-1 TRBV7-6 TRBD2 15 TGTGCCAGCAGACCCCGGGAACTAGCGGTAAATGAGCAGTTCTTC CASRPRELAVNEQFF
. TRBJ2-5 TRBV5-6 . 17 TGTGCCAGCAGCTCGTTTTATCGGGGCGGGCCTCAAGAGACCCAGTACTTC CASSSFYRGGPQETQYF
. TRBJ2-3 TRBV7-9 TRBD2 14 TGTGCCAGCAGCTCAGCGGGACGAGGAGATACGCAGTATTTT CASSSAGRGDTQYF
many TRBJ2-4 TRBV20-1 TRBD2 13 TGCAGTGCCACGAGAGGAGCGGGAGGTTTTCAGTACTTC CSATRGAGGFQYF
many TRBJ2-7 TRBV18 . 13 TGTGCCAGCAGTCCACAGAGCTCCTACGAGCAGTACTTC CASSPQSSYEQYF
many TRBJ2-1 TRBV7-6 . 13 TGTGCCAGCAGCTCGGGGGTCGGGAATGAGCAGTTCTTC CASSSGVGNEQFF
few TRBJ2-2 TRBV7-6 . 16 TGTGCCAGCAGCGCGACAGTTCAGGTTGTGACCGGGGAGCTGTTTTTT CASSATVQVVTGELFF
few TRBJ2-1 TRBV3-1 TRBD2 18 TGTGCCAGCAGCCAAGATTGGCAGGCGAAGCGGGAGTACAATGAGCAGTTCTTC CASSQDWQAKREYNEQFF
many TRBJ2-7 TRBV9 . 13 TGTGCCAGCAGCGTAGACAGCACCTACGAGCAGTACTTC CASSVDSTYEQYF
. TRBJ2-1 TRBV6-2/TRBV6-3 . 15 TGTGCCAGCAGTTACTCGAATCGGGAGAATTTTGAGCAGTTCTTC CASSYSNRENFEQFF
. TRBJ1-1 TRBV7-9 . 13 TGTGCCAGCGTGGGGGGAATCGGCACTGAAGCTTTCTTT CASVGGIGTEAFF
. TRBJ2-7 TRBV10-3 TRBD2 18 TGTGCCATCAGTCAAGACCAGGGTACTAGCGGCCACTCCTACGAGCAGTACTTC CAISQDQGTSGHSYEQYF
. TRBJ2-3 TRBV7-2 TRBD2 14 TGTGCCAGCAGCTCAGCGGGGGCCCGGGATACGCAGTATTTT CASSSAGARDTQYF
. TRBJ1-1 TRBV29-1 . 15 TGCAGCGTTGAGGAGGGTGGAATTCCACAAGGTGAAGCTTTCTTT CSVEEGGIPQGEAFF
few TRBJ2-1 TRBV6-1 TRBD2 14 TGTGCCAGCAGTGACAAAACCGGGACTATGCCTCAGTTCTTC CASSDKTGTMPQFF
few TRBJ2-5 TRBV11-1 . 15 TGTGCCAGCAGCTTAGGGGTGGATAGCATCGAGACCCAGTACTTC CASSLGVDSIETQYF
. TRBJ2-2 TRBV6-5 . 15 TGTGCCAGCAGTTACTCGAGGCAGGCCACCGGGGAGCTGTTTTTT CASSYSRQATGELFF
few TRBJ2-5 TRBV3-1 . 13 TGTGCCAGCAGCCAATCGCGGGAATCGCCCCAGTACTTC CASSQSRESPQYF
few TRBJ1-2 TRBV20-1 TRBD1 14 TGCAGTGCCATTAGCCGGGACAGCCACTATGGCTACACCTTC CSAISRDSHYGYTF
. TRBJ2-1 TRBV12-3/TRBV12-4 TRBD2 16 TGTGCCAGCAGTCGCGGACTAGCGCGCTCCTACAATGAGCAGTTCTTC CASSRGLARSYNEQFF
few TRBJ2-7 TRBV12-3/TRBV12-4 . 14 TGTGCCAGCAGTTTGTCCAGGGCTTGGGACGAGCAGTACTTC CASSLSRAWDEQYF
few TRBJ2-3 TRBV20-1 . 12 TGCAGTGCTAGAATGGCAGCGGATACGCAGTATTTT CSARMAADTQYF
. TRBJ2-1 TRBV28 . 13 TGTGCCAGCAGAATACTAGAAGCCAATGAGCAGTTCTTC CASRILEANEQFF
few TRBJ2-2 TRBV5-6 TRBD2 16 TGTGCCAGCAGCCGCCGACTAGCGCGATACACCGGGGAGCTGTTTTTT CASSRRLARYTGELFF
few TRBJ2-5 TRBV20-1 TRBD1 15 TGCAGTGCTAGGCCCGGACAGGGGGTTGTAAAGACCCAGTACTTC CSARPGQGVVKTQYF
few TRBJ1-1 TRBV7-3 . 12 TGTGCCAGCAGCACAAACAGAGGCGAGGCTTTCTTT CASSTNRGEAFF
. TRBJ1-1 TRBV5-1 TRBD1 12 TGCGCCAGCAGGATGACAGGGAAAGAAGCTTTCTTT CASRMTGKEAFF
few TRBJ2-5 TRBV7-8 . 16 TGTGCCAGCAGCCCGCAGACCAAGGGCGTCCAAGAGACCCAGTACTTC CASSPQTKGVQETQYF
few TRBJ2-1 TRBV7-6 TRBD1 15 TGTGCCAGCAGCGCTGGACAGGGGAGGGGGAATGAGCAGTTCTTC CASSAGQGRGNEQFF